This is a list of T cell receptor beta chains from one sample in a study of long-term antiretroviral therapy in people with HIV. Assay used: immunoSEQ multiplex PCR; TCRdb lists only in-frame clones, some missing. Of 25,000 to 35,000 clones in the sample, roughly 96% are singletons; the top ten hold over 2%. This material consisted of unsorted PBMCs, taken approximately 6.6 years after starting antiretroviral therapy. Receptor source: a man aged 25 to 40 with HIV. The CDR3 runs from the conserved cysteine through the conserved F or W. D genes are given only for firm matches. Size tells how often a clone was seen (once, few, many) or the class of an expanded clone, and some rows leave it out.

size: -
J: TRBJ1-1
V: TRBV7-3
D: -
DNA: TGTGCCAGCAGACCTGACCCGAGCGGCACTGAAGCTTTCTTT
CDR3: CASRPDPSGTEAFF

size: -
J: TRBJ2-7
V: TRBV7-2
D: TRBD2
DNA: TGTGCCAGCAGTCTTAGACTAGCATCCTACGAGCAGTACTTC
CDR3: CASSLRLASYEQYF

size: -
J: TRBJ2-5
V: TRBV10-3
D: -
DNA: TGTGCCATCAGTGAGGGGTTGGTTCTCCAAGAGACCCAGTACTTC
CDR3: CAISEGLVLQETQYF

size: -
J: TRBJ2-1
V: TRBV7-3
D: TRBD2
DNA: TGTGCCAGCAGCCCTGGGACTAGCGGGAGTCATCGCAATGAGCAGTTCTTC
CDR3: CASSPGTSGSHRNEQFF

size: -
J: TRBJ2-7
V: TRBV5-4
D: TRBD2
DNA: TGTGCCAGCAGCCCCGGGACTAGCGGGAGGGCCCGTCCCTACGAGCAGTACTTC
CDR3: CASSPGTSGRARPYEQYF

size: -
J: TRBJ1-1
V: TRBV5-3
D: -
DNA: TGTGCCAGAAGCCGGGGTCGGGACAAGAACACTGAAGCTTTCTTT
CDR3: CARSRGRDKNTEAFF

size: once
J: TRBJ2-1
V: TRBV6-5
D: -
DNA: TGTAGCAGCACCTGGGGGGAAGGGGCCTACAATGAGCAGTTCTTC
CDR3: CSSTWGEGAYNEQFF

size: -
J: TRBJ1-6
V: TRBV7-8
D: -
DNA: TGTGCCAGCAGCGACGATAGAAATTCACCCCTCCACTTT
CDR3: CASSDDRNSPLHF

size: -
J: TRBJ2-1
V: TRBV7-9
D: TRBD1
DNA: TGTGCCAGCAGCTTGGGACAGGGGGAAGGTGAGCAGTTCTTC
CDR3: CASSLGQGEGEQFF

size: -
J: TRBJ1-1
V: TRBV11-3
D: -
DNA: TGTGCCAGCAGCTGGGACGGAGACACTGAAGCTTTCTTT
CDR3: CASSWDGDTEAFF

size: -
J: TRBJ2-7
V: TRBV19
D: TRBD1
DNA: TGTGCCAGTAGCAATACCGGGACAGGGAACTACGAGCAGTACTTC
CDR3: CASSNTGTGNYEQYF

size: -
J: TRBJ2-7
V: TRBV7-8
D: TRBD1
DNA: TGTGCCAGCAGCTTCCGACTGGGACAGCTATATTACGAGCAGTACTTC
CDR3: CASSFRLGQLYYEQYF

size: -
J: TRBJ2-3
V: TRBV7-2
D: -
DNA: TGTGCCAGCAGCCGGCGCGGTCCCCCTAGCACAGATACGCAGTATTTT
CDR3: CASSRRGPPSTDTQYF

size: -
J: TRBJ1-2
V: TRBV19
D: -
DNA: TGTGCCAGTAGTTTGGGGGGGACGCCGGGACGGAGGTATGGCTACACCTTC
CDR3: CASSLGGTPGRRYGYTF

size: -
J: TRBJ2-2
V: TRBV5-1
D: TRBD2
DNA: TGCGCCAGCAGCTTCTTAGCGGGGGACGGGGAGCTGTTTTTT
CDR3: CASSFLAGDGELFF

size: -
J: TRBJ2-7
V: TRBV4-1
D: TRBD2
DNA: TGCGCCAGCAGCCAAGCCTTGGCGGGAGGGCCCTACGAGCAGTACTTC
CDR3: CASSQALAGGPYEQYF

size: -
J: TRBJ1-2
V: TRBV5-6
D: -
DNA: TGTGCCAGCAGCCAGATTTGGAGACGGGTATATGGCTACACCTTC
CDR3: CASSQIWRRVYGYTF

size: once
J: TRBJ1-1
V: TRBV19
D: -
DNA: TGTGCCAGTAGTATTAGTGCGGGACAACTGAACACTGAAGCTTTCTTT
CDR3: CASSISAGQLNTEAFF

size: once
J: TRBJ1-6
V: TRBV6-6
D: -
DNA: TGTGCCAGCAGTCGAATCTTACAAATAGGGGATTCACCCCTCCACTTT
CDR3: CASSRILQIGDSPLHF

size: once
J: TRBJ2-3
V: TRBV9
D: -
DNA: TGTGCCAGCAGCGTAGGAGGTGTGGCGGGATTGACAGATACGCAGTATTTT
CDR3: CASSVGGVAGLTDTQYF

size: -
J: TRBJ2-5
V: TRBV2
D: -
DNA: TGTGCCAGCAGTTTGGGGCAGATAAAGGAGACCCAGTACTTC
CDR3: CASSLGQIKETQYF

size: -
J: TRBJ1-1
V: TRBV6-1
D: -
DNA: TGTGCCAGCCTCATGGGGAACACTGAAGCTTTCTTT
CDR3: CASLMGNTEAFF

size: -
J: TRBJ1-1
V: TRBV6-5
D: -
DNA: TGTGCCAGCAGTTACGGCCCGAGCGTTGAAGCTTTCTTT
CDR3: CASSYGPSVEAFF